Below are 8 T cell receptor beta chains sequenced from a single sample in a study of blood T cell repertoires in COVID-19. The assay was immunoSEQ multiplex PCR, and TCRdb's table has in-frame clones only and misses some. The table includes 200,000 to 300,000 clones, more than 70% detected once. Input material: peripheral blood. Receptors were obtained from a woman between 50 and 59 years old with acute or convalescent COVID-19.

The chain recombines TRBV16 with TRBJ2-7; no reliable D call. Deletions cut 4 bases from V and 6 bases from J, with 10 bases between. The CDR3 spans 12 residues. Germline V gene data show CDR1 as KGHSY and CDR2 as FQNENV. The CDR3 loop reads CASSPPYGEQYF. DNA for the CDR3: TGTGCCAGCAGCCCGCCATACGGCGAGCAGTACTTC.

The chain couples TRBV15 to TRBJ2-2; weak D call: TRBD2 (6 bases). Germline values: CDR1 LNHNV, CDR2 YYDKDF (reference sequence). This CDR3 contains 17 residues. V lost 0 bases to trimming and J lost 4 bases, with 15 bases between them. CDR3 region: CATSRDVPGVVTGELFF. CDR3 in DNA: TGTGCCACCAGCAGAGATGTTCCGGGAGTGGTCACCGGGGAGCTGTTTTTT.

This sequence joins TRBV11-2 and TRBJ2-1; TRBD2 aligns across 10 bases. CDR3 length equals 15 residues. CDR1 and CDR2 from the germline V gene are SGHAT and FQNNGV. V lost 1 base to trimming and J lost 8 bases; unmatched junction nucleotides: 5. The CDR3 DNA is TGTGCCAGCAGCTTAGCGCTAGCGGGAGTCTATGAGCAGTTCTTC. Protein: CASSLALAGVYEQFF.

The rearrangement joins TRBV28 to TRBJ1-3, with 7 bases lining up with TRBD1. V dropped 5 bases and J dropped 16; count of bases not matched to a gene: 11. CDR3 size: 12 residues. CDR1 is MDHEN, CDR2 SYDVKM, per germline. This CDR3 is CASSPTGTELYF. CDR3 DNA: TGTGCCAGCAGTCCGACCGGGACAGAGCTCTATTTT.

This sequence joins TRBV5-4 and TRBJ1-6; 8 positions agree with TRBD1. The germline gives CDR1 SGHNT, CDR2 YYREEE (reference sequence). V shed 4 bases, J shed 7 bases, and the junction held 4 bases outside the gene matches. The CDR3 sequence is 14 residues long. The CDR3 sequence: CASSGDRSNSPLHF. The CDR3 nucleotides are TGTGCCAGCAGCGGGGACAGGTCAAATTCACCCCTCCACTTT.

This chain uses TRBV19 with TRBJ2-5; 8 bases agree with TRBD1. V gave up 5 bases and J gave up 5 bases; unmatched junction bases: 13. Germline V gives CDR1 LNHDA, CDR2 SQIVND (reference sequence). The CDR3 loop spans 16 amino acids. DNA for the CDR3: TGTGCCAGTAGTGCTCACCCCCCCAGGGGGCGTGAGACCCAGTACTTC. Residues: CASSAHPPRGRETQYF.

The V call is TRBV29-1, the J call TRBJ2-1; 9 bases agree with TRBD2. The CDR3 sequence is 14 residues long. Germline-derived CDR1 and CDR2 are SQVTM and ANQGSEA. The trim removed 1 base at V and 9 bases at J, leaving 7 bases unmatched. The CDR3 protein is CSVEVVAGALEQFF. CDR3 sequence (DNA): TGCAGCGTTGAAGTGGTAGCGGGAGCTCTTGAGCAGTTCTTC.

This sequence joins TRBV28 and TRBJ2-5, with a tentative D call TRBD1 (5 bases). Germline assignment: CDR1 MDHEN and CDR2 SYDVKM. Between the trimmed V and J ends, which lost 6 bases and 5 bases, there was a span of 19 bases. CDR3 size: 15 residues. The CDR3 bases are TGTGCCAGCAGGACGGTCAGGGCCCGCACGGAGACCCAGTACTTC. Protein product: CASRTVRARTETQYF.